Each of the 27 T cell receptor beta chains below was sequenced from the same sample in a study of shared clonotypes between healthy human individuals. Produced via immunoSEQ multiplex PCR; TCRdb's table is partial and in-frame only. The sample holds 2 million to 2.5 million clones, around 90% seen once. The sample comprised naive CD4+ T cells from PBMCs. Subset meaning: CD45RA+ positively selected. Source of these receptors: a man aged 18 to 30 in good health. Some clones in this sample may be carry-over from other donors' samples.

Of note for this clone: Different DNA sequences within this sample yield the same CDR3. This rearrangement joins TRBV5-1 to TRBJ2-7; tentatively, D is TRBD2 (6 bases). The CDR3 totals 14 residues. CDR1 and CDR2 from the germline V gene are SGHRS and YFSETQ. Trimming shortened V by 0 bases and J by 5 bases, and 12 bases separated the two germline ends. CDR3 sequence (DNA): TGCGCCAGCAGCTTGGACCCTGGCGGGGACGAGCAGTACTTC. Amino acids: CASSLDPGGDEQYF.

The chain recombines TRBV4-1 with TRBJ1-3; 9 bases match TRBD1. This CDR3 has 17 amino acids. CDR1 and CDR2 (germline): MGHRA, YSYEKL. V lost 4 bases and J lost 0; bases outside the gene matches: 7. As DNA, the CDR3 is TGCGCCAGCAGCCCGGGACAGGGCGCCCTCTCTGGAAACACCATATATTTT. This encodes CASSPGQGALSGNTIYF.

This clone occurred once. J is TRBJ1-2 and V is TRBV19; a possible D gene is TRBD1 (5 bases). This CDR3 has 13 amino acids. Germline CDR1 LNHDA, CDR2 SQIVND (reference sequence). The V gene lost 5 bases and the J gene lost 2 bases, with 9 bases spanning the gap. The CDR3 is CASSWDGNYGYTF. In DNA, the CDR3 is TGTGCCAGTAGTTGGGACGGGAACTATGGCTACACCTTC.

The rearrangement joins TRBV15 to TRBJ2-1; 9 bases are shared with TRBD2. The CDR3 contains 14 residues. Trimming removed 7 bases from V and 4 bases from J; junction bases left unmatched: 5. CDR1 and CDR2 (germline): LNHNV, YYDKDF (reference sequence). CDR3 protein: CATTRREGYNEQFF. Written as DNA, the CDR3 is TGTGCCACCACCCGGCGGGAGGGGTACAATGAGCAGTTCTTC. The full variable domain, rest sourced from reference TRBV15 and TRBJ2-1, is DAMVIQNPRYQVTQFGKPVTLSCSQTLNHNVMYWYQQKSSQAPKLLFHYYDKDFNNEADTPDNFQSRRPNTSFCFLDIRSPGLGDTAMYLCATTRREGYNEQFFGPGTRLTVL.

The rearrangement uses TRBV5-4 and TRBJ2-6, with D hard to call. Trimming shortened V by 7 bases and J by 2 bases, and 13 bases separated the two germline ends. The CDR3 has 15 residues. Germline loops: CDR1 SGHNT, CDR2 YYREEE (reference sequence). For the CDR3, the DNA is TGTGCCAGCTCGTTTCGAAGGCCTGGGGCCAACGTCCTGACTTTC. Translating it yields CASSFRRPGANVLTF.

The chain links TRBV7-2 to TRBJ1-2; D is undetermined. This CDR3 comprises 15 residues. The germline gives CDR1 SGHTA, CDR2 FQGNSA. Trimming took off 0 bases at V and 2 bases at J, with 10 bases between the two ends. The CDR3 region is CASSLAVRGNYGYTF. The DNA of the CDR3 is TGTGCCAGCAGCTTAGCGGTCCGGGGAAACTATGGCTACACCTTC.

The chain combines TRBV30 with TRBJ2-7; D remains ambiguous. Trimming cost V 1 base and J 6 bases, with 13 bases left between them. The CDR3 is 13 amino acids. Germline values: CDR1 GTSNPN, CDR2 SVGIG (reference sequence). The CDR3, as DNA: TGTGCCTGGAGTGGGTTTGGCTATGGCGAGCAGTACTTC. This encodes CAWSGFGYGEQYF.

The chain has TRBV6-6 and TRBJ2-2; 11 bases agree with TRBD2. Trimming removed 6 bases from V and 8 bases from J; junction bases left unmatched: 8. Germline assignment: CDR1 MNHNY and CDR2 SVGAGI (reference sequence). The CDR3 consists of 15 residues. The CDR3 DNA reads TGTGCCAGCAGACGAGGACTAGCGGGCGTGGGGGAGCTGTTTTTT. This sequence encodes CASRRGLAGVGELFF.

This clone was seen just once. This sequence joins TRBV7-3 and TRBJ2-3; possibly TRBD1 or TRBD2 for D (5 bases each). The CDR3 loop spans 17 amino acids. Germline CDR1 and CDR2: SGHTA and FQGTGA. Trimming stripped 0 bases from V and 6 bases from J, with 19 bases between. The CDR3 nucleotides read TGTGCCAGCAGCTTAACAGTTGGGGCTGGGCGGGTCGATACGCAGTATTTT. Protein sequence: CASSLTVGAGRVDTQYF.

This clone was detected only once. This chain joins TRBV19 and TRBJ2-7; 12 bases are shared with TRBD2. The CDR3 runs 13 residues. CDR1 LNHDA and CDR2 SQIVND come from the germline V gene (reference sequence). J lost 5 bases, V lost 8 bases, and 4 bases had no gene match. CDR3 amino acids: CASGPSGRDEQYF. The CDR3 coding sequence is TGTGCCAGTGGTCCTAGCGGGAGGGACGAGCAGTACTTC.

Remarks on this clone: Other nucleotide sequences in the sample specify the same CDR3. The chain joins TRBV6-6 to TRBJ2-3; 9 positions agree with TRBD1. This CDR3 is 15 amino acids long. Germline V CDR1 and CDR2: MNHNY, SVGAGI (reference sequence). V was pared by 6 bases and J by 1 base, with 5 bases of the junction left unmatched. CDR3 in DNA: TGTGCCAGCAGCCCCCGGGACAGGGGCACAGATACGCAGTATTTT. Protein sequence: CASSPRDRGTDTQYF.

The chain carries TRBV28 and TRBJ2-1; TRBD2 agrees at 8 bases. The CDR3 sequence is 13 residues long. Germline assignment: CDR1 MDHEN and CDR2 SYDVKM. V dropped 6 bases and J dropped 9; count of bases not matched to a gene: 7. The CDR3 DNA reads TGTGCCAGCAGCTCCCAGCGGGAGTCTGAGCAGTTCTTC. It encodes CASSSQRESEQFF.

The chain combines TRBV6-5 with TRBJ2-2; 7 bases match TRBD2. The CDR3 totals 15 residues. After removal of 6 bases from V and 1 base from J, the junction contained 5 bases not matched to a gene. Germline V gives CDR1 MNHEY, CDR2 SVGAGI. CDR3 sequence (DNA): TGTGCCAGCAGCCGGGACTACCTGAACACCGGGGAGCTGTTTTTT. It yields the protein CASSRDYLNTGELFF.

As regards this clone: In the same sample, other DNA sequences code for this CDR3. This chain connects TRBV30 to TRBJ2-3, with D possibly TRBD2 on 6 matching bases. Trimming stripped 2 bases from V and 4 bases from J, with 7 bases between. The CDR3 extends over 12 amino acids. Germline V CDR1 and CDR2: GTSNPN, SVGIG (reference sequence). The CDR3 DNA sequence: TGTGCCTGGAGTACTAGCTCAGATACGCAGTATTTT. It specifies CAWSTSSDTQYF.

As concerns this clone: Other DNA sequences in this sample translate to the same CDR3. This rearrangement joins TRBV11-2 to TRBJ1-2, with D hard to call. Between the trimmed V and J ends, which lost 1 base and 2 bases, there was a span of 8 bases. Looked up from germline, CDR1 is SGHAT and CDR2 is FQNNGV. This CDR3 contains 14 residues. CDR3 in amino acids: CASSLGAGNYGYTF. The CDR3 DNA reads TGTGCCAGCAGCTTAGGGGCAGGCAACTATGGCTACACCTTC. Full variable domain (missing parts from reference TRBV11-2 and TRBJ1-2): EAGVAQSPRYKIIEKRQSVAFWCNPISGHATLYWYQQILGQGPKLLIQFQNNGVVDDSQLPKDRFSAERLKGVDSTLKIQPAKLEDSAVYLCASSLGAGNYGYTFGSGTRLTVV.

V is TRBV11-2 and J is TRBJ2-5; no reliable D call. Trimming took 6 bases from V and 3 from J, leaving 5 bases between them. This CDR3 is 11 amino acids long. CDR1 and CDR2 from the germline V gene are SGHAT and FQNNGV. The CDR3 region is CASRLEETQYF. The CDR3 nucleotides are TGTGCCAGCAGACTTGAAGAGACCCAGTACTTC. Drawing the rest from reference TRBV11-2 and TRBJ2-5, the complete variable domain is EAGVAQSPRYKIIEKRQSVAFWCNPISGHATLYWYQQILGQGPKLLIQFQNNGVVDDSQLPKDRFSAERLKGVDSTLKIQPAKLEDSAVYLCASRLEETQYFGPGTRLLVL.

As for this clone: The same CDR3 arises from other DNA sequences in this sample as well. The V and J genes are TRBV6-5 and TRBJ1-1; a possible D gene is TRBD1 (6 bases). The V end lost 5 bases, the J end lost 0 bases, and 10 bases lay between the germline ends. CDR1 and CDR2 from the germline V gene are MNHEY and SVGAGI. The CDR3 is 14 residues long. DNA for the CDR3: TGTGCCAGCAGTCGACAGGCGCTGAACACTGAAGCTTTCTTT. Protein: CASSRQALNTEAFF.

This clone came up once. V and J are TRBV5-1 and TRBJ1-5; no clear D. Germline-derived CDR1 and CDR2 are SGHRS and YFSETQ. The CDR3 length is 14 residues. Between the trimmed V and J ends, which lost 4 bases and 7 bases, there was a span of 15 bases. The CDR3 DNA is TGCGCCAGCAGCGCCACCCCAGAGAACCAGCCCCAGCATTTT. Amino acids: CASSATPENQPQHF. Complete variable domain (other parts from reference TRBV5-1 and TRBJ1-5): KAGVTQTPRYLIKTRGQQVTLSCSPISGHRSVSWYQQTPGQGLQFLFEYFSETQRNKGNFPGRFSGRQFSNSRSEMNVSTLELGDSALYLCASSATPENQPQHFGDGTRLSIL.

With regard to this clone: The junction and the germline gene differ at one end; a read error may be behind it. The rearrangement joins TRBV4-1 to TRBJ2-5; 7 nucleotides align to TRBD2. Germline CDR1 reads MGHRA; CDR2 reads YSYEKL. The CDR3 is made up of 14 amino acids. CDR3 in amino acids: CASSQVGGPRVMDF. As DNA, the CDR3 is TGCGCCAGCAGCCAAGTGGGAGGGCCTCGGGTCATGGACTTC.

A remark on this clone: This CDR3 is also generated by other DNA sequences in the sample. Here the CDR3 DNA reads TGTGCCAGCAGCGTAGTGGCGGGGAACACTGAAGCTTTCTTT. This sequence encodes CASSVVAGNTEAFF. The chain couples TRBV9 to TRBJ1-1; D gene uncertain. Germline assignment: CDR1 SGDLS and CDR2 YYNGEE. The V and J ends lost 0 bases and 1 base respectively, with 7 bases between them. The CDR3 totals 14 residues.

The V and J genes are TRBV7-6 and TRBJ2-1, with 8 bases lining up with TRBD1. CDR3 length: 17 residues. Germline V gives CDR1 SGHVS, CDR2 FNYEAQ. Trimming took 0 bases from V and 11 from J; bases not matched to a gene: 15. In DNA form, the CDR3 reads TGTGCCAGCAGCTTAGCGTCGTGCCCGGGACAGGCCATAAAGCAGTTCTTC. Translating it yields CASSLASCPGQAIKQFF.

This clone has a single count. The V gene is TRBV30, the J gene TRBJ1-2; D not certain. The CDR3 totals 15 residues. V was pared by 0 bases and J by 2 bases, with 13 bases between. The germline V gene has CDR1 GTSNPN and CDR2 SVGIG (reference sequence). CDR3 loop: CAWSVRQKRNYGYTF. The CDR3 DNA reads as TGTGCCTGGAGTGTAAGGCAGAAGAGAAACTATGGCTACACCTTC.

CDR3 residues: CASSQDPWGKKLFF. The CDR3 DNA reads as TGCGCCAGCAGCCAAGACCCTTGGGGCAAAAAACTGTTTTTT. V is TRBV4-3 and J is TRBJ1-4; TRBD1 might be the D (5 bases). CDR1 LGHNA and CDR2 YSLEER come from the germline V gene. The CDR3 has 14 residues. The V end was cut by 0 bases, the J end by 9 bases, with 11 bases between.

The table lists this clone with a few counts. This chain links TRBV5-1 with TRBJ2-2; 7 bases line up with TRBD2. J was trimmed by 3 bases and V by 2 bases; bases with no gene match: 4. CDR1 and CDR2 (germline): SGHRS, YFSETQ. The CDR3 contains 15 residues. DNA for the CDR3: TGCGCCAGCAGCTTTGGGGCGGGAGACACCGGGGAGCTGTTTTTT. Encoded protein: CASSFGAGDTGELFF. Full variable domain (missing parts from reference TRBV5-1 and TRBJ2-2): KAGVTQTPRYLIKTRGQQVTLSCSPISGHRSVSWYQQTPGQGLQFLFEYFSETQRNKGNFPGRFSGRQFSNSRSEMNVSTLELGDSALYLCASSFGAGDTGELFFGEGSRLTVL.

The chain uses TRBV7-9 and TRBJ1-1, with a tentative D call TRBD1 (6 bases). V lost 3 bases, J lost 3 bases, and 14 bases lay in between. The CDR3 runs to 15 residues. Germline loops: CDR1 SEHNR, CDR2 FQNEAQ (reference sequence). CDR3 protein: CASSLRGGIDTEAFF. The CDR3 DNA reads TGTGCCAGCAGCTTGAGGGGGGGTATAGACACTGAAGCTTTCTTT.

The V and J genes are TRBV6-1 and TRBJ1-1, with 7 positions matching TRBD1. Germline V gene data show CDR1 as MNHNS and CDR2 as SASEGT. The CDR3 runs 13 residues. The ends lost 6 bases at V and 3 bases at J; junction bases unmatched: 4. The CDR3 DNA reads TGTGCCAGCAGACAGGGGCGGGACACTGAAGCTTTCTTT. As protein: CASRQGRDTEAFF.

This clone was seen more than once but under ten times. The V and J genes are TRBV15 and TRBJ1-1; D gene ambiguous. CDR1 is LNHNV and CDR2 is YYDKDF in the germline V gene (reference sequence). Trimming cost V 5 bases and J 4 bases, with 11 bases left between them. This CDR3 is 13 amino acids long. CDR3 in DNA: TGTGCCACCAGCGGGGATGGTAGCACTGAAGCTTTCTTT. It translates to CATSGDGSTEAFF.